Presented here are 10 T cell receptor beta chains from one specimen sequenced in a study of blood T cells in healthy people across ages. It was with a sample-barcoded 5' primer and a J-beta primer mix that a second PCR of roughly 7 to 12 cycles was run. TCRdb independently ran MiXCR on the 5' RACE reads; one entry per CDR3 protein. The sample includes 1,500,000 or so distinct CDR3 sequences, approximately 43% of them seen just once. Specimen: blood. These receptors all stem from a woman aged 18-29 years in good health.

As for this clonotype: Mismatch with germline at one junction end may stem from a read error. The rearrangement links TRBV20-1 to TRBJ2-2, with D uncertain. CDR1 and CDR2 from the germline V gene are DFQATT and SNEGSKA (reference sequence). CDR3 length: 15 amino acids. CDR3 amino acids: CIARSNTANTGELFF. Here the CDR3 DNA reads TGCATTGCTAGGTCCAATACGGCGAACACCGGGGAGCTGTTTTTT.

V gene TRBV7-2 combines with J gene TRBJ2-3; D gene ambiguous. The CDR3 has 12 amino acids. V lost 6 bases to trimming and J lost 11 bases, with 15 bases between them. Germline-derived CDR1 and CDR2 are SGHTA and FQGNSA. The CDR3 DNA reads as TGTGCCAGCAGTTACATTCAATCTCTGCAGTATTTT. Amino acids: CASSYIQSLQYF.

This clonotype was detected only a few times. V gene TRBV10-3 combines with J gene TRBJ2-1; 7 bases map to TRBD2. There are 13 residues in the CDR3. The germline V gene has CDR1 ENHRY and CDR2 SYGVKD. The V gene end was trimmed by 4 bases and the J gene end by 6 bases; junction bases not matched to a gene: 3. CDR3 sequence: CAISVGGGNEQFF. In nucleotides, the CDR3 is TGTGCCATCAGTGTCGGCGGGGGCAATGAGCAGTTCTTC.

The CDR3 nucleotides read TGTGCCAGCAGTGAGAACCAGTACAATGAGCAGTTCTTC. It is translated as CASSENQYNEQFF. The chain joins TRBV2 to TRBJ2-1; D is unclear. The length of the CDR3 is 13 residues. Trimming removed 3 bases from V and 4 bases from J, with 7 bases in between. Per germline, CDR1 SNHLY and CDR2 FYNNEI.

The CDR3 DNA follows: TGCAGTGCTAGAAGAGGTTCCCTCTCCTACGAGCAGTACTTC. Translation gives CSARRGSLSYEQYF. The chain employs TRBV20-1 and TRBJ2-7; D unresolved. This CDR3 has 14 amino acids. Trimming shortened V by 2 bases and J by 0 bases, and 11 bases separated the two germline ends. Germline CDR1 and CDR2: DFQATT and SNEGSKA (reference sequence).

The CDR3 loop is CASSPGQGLGNQPQHF. CDR3 in DNA: TGTGCCAGCAGCCCAGGACAGGGGCTAGGCAATCAGCCCCAGCATTTT. V and J are TRBV7-9 and TRBJ1-5, with 9 bases that match TRBD1. V trimming: 5 bases; J trimming: 2 bases; junction bases outside the gene matches: 7. CDR1 and CDR2 from the germline V gene are SEHNR and FQNEAQ (reference sequence). CDR3 size: 16 residues.

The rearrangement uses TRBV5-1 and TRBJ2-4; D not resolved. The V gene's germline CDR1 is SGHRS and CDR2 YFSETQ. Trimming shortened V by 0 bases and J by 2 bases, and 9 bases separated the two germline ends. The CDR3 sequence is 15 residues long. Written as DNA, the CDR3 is TGCGCCAGCAGCTTGGGGACGGTATCCAAAAACATTCAGTACTTC. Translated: CASSLGTVSKNIQYF.

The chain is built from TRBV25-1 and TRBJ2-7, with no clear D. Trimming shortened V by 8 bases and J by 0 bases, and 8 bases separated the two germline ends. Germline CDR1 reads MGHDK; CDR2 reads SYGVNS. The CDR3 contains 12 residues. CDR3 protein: CASGGLSYEQYF. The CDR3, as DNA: TGTGCCAGCGGTGGGCTCTCCTACGAGCAGTACTTC.

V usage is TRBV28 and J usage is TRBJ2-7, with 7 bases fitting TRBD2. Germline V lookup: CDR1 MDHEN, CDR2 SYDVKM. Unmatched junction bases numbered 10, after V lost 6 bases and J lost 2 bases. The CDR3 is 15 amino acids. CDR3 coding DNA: TGTGCCAGCAGCTATGCGGGGGTGCCCCCCTACGAGCAGTACTTC. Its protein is CASSYAGVPPYEQYF.

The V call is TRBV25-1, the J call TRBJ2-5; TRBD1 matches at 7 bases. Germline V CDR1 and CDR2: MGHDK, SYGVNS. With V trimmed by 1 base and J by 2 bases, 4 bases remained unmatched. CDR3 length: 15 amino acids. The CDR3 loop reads CASSESTGPQETQYF. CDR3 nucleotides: TGTGCCAGCAGTGAATCGACAGGGCCACAAGAGACCCAGTACTTC. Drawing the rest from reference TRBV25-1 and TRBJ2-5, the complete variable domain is EADIYQTPRYLVIGTGKKITLECSQTMGHDKMYWYQQDPGMELHLIHYSYGVNSTEKGDLSSESTVSRIRTEHFPLTLESARPSHTSQYLCASSESTGPQETQYFGPGTRLLVL.